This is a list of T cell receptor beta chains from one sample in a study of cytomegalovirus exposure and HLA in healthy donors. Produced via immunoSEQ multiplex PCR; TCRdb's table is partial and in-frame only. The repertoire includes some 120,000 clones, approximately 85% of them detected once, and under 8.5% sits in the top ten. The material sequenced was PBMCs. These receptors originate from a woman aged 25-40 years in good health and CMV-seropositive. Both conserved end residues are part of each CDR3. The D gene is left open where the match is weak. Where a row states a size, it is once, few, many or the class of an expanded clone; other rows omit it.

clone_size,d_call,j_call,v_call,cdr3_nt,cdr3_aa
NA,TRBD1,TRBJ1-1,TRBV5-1,TGCGCCAGCAGCTCGGGACAGCAGAACACTGAAGCTTTCTTT,CASSSGQQNTEAFF
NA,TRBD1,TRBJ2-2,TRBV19,TGTGCCAGTACCGAGGGGGCCAACACCGGGGAGCTGTTTTTT,CASTEGANTGELFF
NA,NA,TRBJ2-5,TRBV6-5,TGTGCCAGCAGTTATAGGGGCGGGGTTAAGGAGACCCAGTACTTC,CASSYRGGVKETQYF
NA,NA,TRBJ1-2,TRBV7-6,TGTGCCAGCAGCTTGGACAGCCATCGTCTTGGCTACACCTTC,CASSLDSHRLGYTF
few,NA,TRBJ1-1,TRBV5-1,TGCGCCAGCAGCCTGGACGGTCCGAACACTGAAGCTTTCTTT,CASSLDGPNTEAFF
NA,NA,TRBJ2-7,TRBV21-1,TGTGCCAGCAGCAAAGGAGGGGGAGCGGACCCCGCCGAGCAGTACTTC,CASSKGGGADPAEQYF
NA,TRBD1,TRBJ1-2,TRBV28,TGTGCCAGCAGTCCCCGGACAGGGGGGTTAGGTGGCTACACCTTC,CASSPRTGGLGGYTF
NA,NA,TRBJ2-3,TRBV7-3,TGTGCCAGCAGCCGACAGTTCACAGATACGCAGTATTTT,CASSRQFTDTQYF
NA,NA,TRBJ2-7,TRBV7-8,TGTGCCAGCAGCACGCACAGGTACGAGCAGTACTTC,CASSTHRYEQYF
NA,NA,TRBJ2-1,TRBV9,TGTGCCAGCAGCGTTACTAGTAATGAGCAGTTCTTC,CASSVTSNEQFF
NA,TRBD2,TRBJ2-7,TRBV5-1,TGCGCCAGCAGCCCCCTGGGACTAGCGGGGACCTACGAGCAGTACTTC,CASSPLGLAGTYEQYF
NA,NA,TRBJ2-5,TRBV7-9,TGTGCCAGCAGCTTAAACGCAGGGAGGGAGACCCAGTACTTC,CASSLNAGRETQYF
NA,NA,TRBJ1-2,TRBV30,TGTGCCTGGAGTGTACTTAGTACAGCAGGCTACACCTTC,CAWSVLSTAGYTF
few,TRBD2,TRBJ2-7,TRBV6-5,TGTGCCAGCAGTTATGTGGGCGGGGGGCGCAACGAGCAGTACTTC,CASSYVGGGRNEQYF
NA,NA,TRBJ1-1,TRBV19,TGTGCCAGTAGTATCGGGGGGGGACCGAACACTGAAGCTTTCTTT,CASSIGGGPNTEAFF
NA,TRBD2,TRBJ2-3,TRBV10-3,TGTGCCACCTTCCCCGGACTAGCGGGGGATATAGATACGCAGTATTTT,CATFPGLAGDIDTQYF
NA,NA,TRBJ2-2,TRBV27,TGTGCCAGCAGTTTGATGAGCGACCCAACGAACACCGGGGAGCTGTTTTTT,CASSLMSDPTNTGELFF
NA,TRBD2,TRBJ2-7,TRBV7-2,TGTGCCAGCAGCCTCCTAGCGGGAGCCTACGAGCAGTACTTC,CASSLLAGAYEQYF
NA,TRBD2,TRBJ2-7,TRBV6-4,TGTGCCAGCAGTGTAGTGGCGGGAGCAGCTCCCTACGAGCAGTACTTC,CASSVVAGAAPYEQYF
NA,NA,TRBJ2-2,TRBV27,TGTGCCAGCAGTTTTGGGCCTCCTCAAATGAACACCGGGGAGCTGTTTTTT,CASSFGPPQMNTGELFF
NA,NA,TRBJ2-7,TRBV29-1,TGCAGCGCCGCCGGGGAGAACTACGAGCAGTACTTC,CSAAGENYEQYF
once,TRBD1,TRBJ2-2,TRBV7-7,TGTGCTAGCAGCCTCGGGACAGCTATCGGTGCCGGGGAGCTGTTTTTT,CASSLGTAIGAGELFF
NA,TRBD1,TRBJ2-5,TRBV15,TGTGCCACCCAGCGTGCCAGGGGGGAGACCCAGTACTTC,CATQRARGETQYF
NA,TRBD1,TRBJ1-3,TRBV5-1,TGCGCCAGCAGCGGGGGACAGGCGGTAGGAAACACCATATATTTT,CASSGGQAVGNTIYF
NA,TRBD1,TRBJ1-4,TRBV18,TGTGCCAGCTCACCGACAGGGGTGTTGGAAAAACTGTTTTTT,CASSPTGVLEKLFF
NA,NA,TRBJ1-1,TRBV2,TGTGCCAGCAGTGAGGAGCAGAACACTGAAGCTTTCTTT,CASSEEQNTEAFF
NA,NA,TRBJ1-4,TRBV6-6,TGTGCCAGCAGTTACCGGAAGGGGGGGAATGAAAAACTGTTTTTT,CASSYRKGGNEKLFF
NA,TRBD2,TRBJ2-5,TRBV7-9,TGTGCCAGCAGCTGGGGACTAGCCCAAGAGACCCAGTACTTC,CASSWGLAQETQYF
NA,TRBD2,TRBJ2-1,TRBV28,TGTGCCAGCAGTTCGCGGCTAGCGGGAGCCGATGAGCAGTTCTTC,CASSSRLAGADEQFF
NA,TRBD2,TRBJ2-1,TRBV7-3,TGTGCCAGCAGCTTACCGGGACTAGCGGGAACGGATGAGCAGTTCTTC,CASSLPGLAGTDEQFF
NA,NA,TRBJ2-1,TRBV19,TGTGCCAGTGCGGCGGGGCTCTCCTACAATGAGCAGTTCTTC,CASAAGLSYNEQFF
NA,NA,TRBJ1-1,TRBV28,TGTGCCAGCAGAAACAGGGTCACTGAAGCTTTCTTT,CASRNRVTEAFF
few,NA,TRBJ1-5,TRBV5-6,TGTGCCAGCAGCTTGAGCAGCAATCAGCCCCAGCATTTT,CASSLSSNQPQHF
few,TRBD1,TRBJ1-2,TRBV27,TGTGCCAGCAGTTTAGCTTGGACAGGAGTTCGGGCTGACTATGGCTACACCTTC,CASSLAWTGVRADYGYTF
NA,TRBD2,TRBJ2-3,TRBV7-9,TGTGCCAGCAGCTTAGGGTCTAGCGGGAGCGGAGATACGCAGTATTTT,CASSLGSSGSGDTQYF
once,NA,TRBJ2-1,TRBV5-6,TGTGCCAGCAGCGCCCCGTATGGGACATCTTACAATGAGCAGTTCTTC,CASSAPYGTSYNEQFF
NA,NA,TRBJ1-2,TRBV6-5,TGTGCCAGCAGTTACTCCCGGGGGGGGAACTATGGCTACACCTTC,CASSYSRGGNYGYTF
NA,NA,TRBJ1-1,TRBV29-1,TGCAGCGTTAGCCAGGGGCTTAACACTGAAGCTTTCTTT,CSVSQGLNTEAFF
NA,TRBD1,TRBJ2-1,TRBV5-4,TGTGCCAGCAGCTCCTCATATGGACAGGGGCAGTTCTTC,CASSSSYGQGQFF
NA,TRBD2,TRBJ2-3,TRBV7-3,TGTGCCAGCAGCCTCAGACTAGCGGGGGGGCCAGATACGCAGTATTTT,CASSLRLAGGPDTQYF
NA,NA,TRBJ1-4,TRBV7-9,TGTGCCAGCAGCGGCATCGGAGTCCTGGAGACAAAACTGTTTTTT,CASSGIGVLETKLFF
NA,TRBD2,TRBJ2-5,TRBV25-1,TGTGCCAGCAGGGGCGGGAGGGTTGAGACCCAGTACTTC,CASRGGRVETQYF
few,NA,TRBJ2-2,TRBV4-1,TGCGCCAGCAGCCTTATGACAGGGACTAACACCGGGGAGCTGTTTTTT,CASSLMTGTNTGELFF
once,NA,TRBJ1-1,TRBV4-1,TGCGCCAGCAGTTTTACGAGACTGACGAACACTGAAGCTTTCTTT,CASSFTRLTNTEAFF
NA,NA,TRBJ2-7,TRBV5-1,TGCGCCAGCAGCTTGGACGCGAGCTCCTACGAGCAGTACTTC,CASSLDASSYEQYF
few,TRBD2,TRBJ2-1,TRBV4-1,TGCGCCAGCAGCCATCCCTCTAGCGGGAGCTCCTACAATGAGCAGTTCTTC,CASSHPSSGSSYNEQFF
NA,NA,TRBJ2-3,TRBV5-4,TGTGCCAGCAGCTTTGACTATACAGATACGCAGTATTTT,CASSFDYTDTQYF
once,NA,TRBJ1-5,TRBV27,TGTGCCAGCAGTTACTTGGGAGGGCAGCCCCAGCATTTT,CASSYLGGQPQHF
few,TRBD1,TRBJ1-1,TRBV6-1,TGTGCCAGCAGTGAAGGGACAGGGGGCACTGAAGCTTTCTTT,CASSEGTGGTEAFF
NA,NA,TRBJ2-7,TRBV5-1,TGCGCCAGCAGCGGGCAGGGGCCTTCCTACGAGCAGTACTTC,CASSGQGPSYEQYF
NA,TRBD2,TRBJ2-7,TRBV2,TGTGCCAGCAGTGGCCCACTAGCGGGAGGTTCCTACGAGCAGTACTTC,CASSGPLAGGSYEQYF
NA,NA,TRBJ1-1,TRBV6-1,TGTGCCAGCACTCTAAGGGGGAACACTGAAGCTTTCTTT,CASTLRGNTEAFF
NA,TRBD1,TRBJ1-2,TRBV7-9,TGTGCCAGCAGCTCTCCCAAAGGGGGACAGGGGGCCGGAGGGTATGGCTACACCTTC,CASSSPKGGQGAGGYGYTF
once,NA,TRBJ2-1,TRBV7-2,TGTGCCAGCAGCTTTCAAGGGGCCGATGAGCAGTTCTTC,CASSFQGADEQFF
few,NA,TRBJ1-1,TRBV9,TGTGCCAGCAGCGTAGTTATGGGAGCTGAAGCTTTCTTT,CASSVVMGAEAFF
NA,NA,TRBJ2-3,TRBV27,TGTGCCAGCAGTTTGATTAGGAGGACAGATACGCAGTATTTT,CASSLIRRTDTQYF
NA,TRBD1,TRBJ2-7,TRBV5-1,TGCGCCAGCAGCTACCTCCCCTCGACAGGGATAACTAGCGAGCAGTACTTC,CASSYLPSTGITSEQYF
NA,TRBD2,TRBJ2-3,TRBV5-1,TGCGCCAGCAGCTTGAGATGGAGCGGGGGGGCAGAAGATACGCAGTATTTT,CASSLRWSGGAEDTQYF
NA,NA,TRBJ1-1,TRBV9,TGTGCCAGCAGCGCCCCGGGGGGAACTGAAGCTTTCTTT,CASSAPGGTEAFF